This entry lists 20 T cell receptor beta chains sequenced from one sample in a study of CD8+CD57+ T cells in acquired aplastic anemia. Profiling of TCR beta VDJ combinations and CDR3 sequences used genomic DNA as template. TCRdb passed the reads through MiXCR, listing each CDR3 protein once. Found here are hundreds of thousands of distinct CDR3 sequences, about 70% of them singletons; the top ten hold less than 4%. Specimen: sorted CD4+, CD8+, or CD8+CD57+ T cells (not recorded which) from PBMCs. The receptor source for this set is a human donor in good health, serving as a control.

The chain recombines TRBV12-3 or TRBV12-4 with TRBJ1-5, with D possibly matching TRBD1 (5 bases). Trimming cost V 4 bases and J 0 bases, with 7 bases left between them. This CDR3 comprises 14 residues. The CDR3 coding sequence is TGTGCCAGCAGTTACAGGAATAGCAATCAGCCCCAGCATTTT. Translating it yields CASSYRNSNQPQHF.

For this clonotype: The conserved phenylalanine or tryptophan is not found at the CDR3 terminus, so this likely reflects a read error. The DNA is left out, because the CDR3 cannot be placed on it with certainty; the CDR3 is given as TCRdb lists it. The gene calls are TRBV7-9 and TRBJ1-2. Per the germline V gene, CDR1 is SEHNR and CDR2 is FQNEAQ (reference sequence). The CDR3 has 13 residues if both end residues are counted. The CDR3 protein is CASSSHNSRRGYT.

V and J are TRBV10-3 and TRBJ1-5, with a possible D match to TRBD1 (6 bases). The germline V and J ends were trimmed by 10 bases and 1 base, with 14 bases remaining between them. CDR3 size: 14 residues. In germline, CDR1 is ENHRY, CDR2 SYGVKD. The chain's CDR3 is CASCEGGSNQPQHF. Written as DNA, the CDR3 is TGTGCCAGCTGTGAGGGGGGGAGCAATCAGCCCCAGCATTTT.

The chain uses TRBV5-1 and TRBJ1-6; D gene unclear. CDR1 is SGHRS and CDR2 is YFSETQ in the germline V gene. The ends were cut back, 0 bases at V and 6 bases at J, with 13 bases in the middle. The CDR3 is 16 amino acids. CDR3 amino acids: CASSLETGDTNSPLHF. In DNA, the CDR3 is TGCGCCAGCAGCTTGGAGACGGGTGACACTAATTCACCCCTCCACTTT.

The V call is TRBV29-1, the J call TRBJ1-2, with D unclear. CDR1 and CDR2 (germline): SQVTM, ANQGSEA. This CDR3 is built from 11 residues. V lost 2 bases, J lost 9 bases, and 10 bases lay in between. In DNA, the CDR3 is TGCAGCGTTGAACTGCGCCACAGCTACACCTTC. Protein sequence: CSVELRHSYTF. Full variable domain (outside the CDR3, taken from reference TRBV29-1 and TRBJ1-2): SAVISQKPSRDICQRGTSLTIQCQVDSQVTMMFWYRQQPGQSLTLIATANQGSEATYESGFVIDKFPISRPNLTFSTLTVSNMSPEDSSIYLCSVELRHSYTFGSGTRLTVV.

This clonotype occurred a few times. V usage is TRBV10-3 and J usage is TRBJ2-5; D unclear. Deletions cut 3 bases from V and 10 bases from J, with 15 bases between. The CDR3 is 13 amino acids. Germline loops: CDR1 ENHRY, CDR2 SYGVKD. The chain's CDR3 is CAISDIRQEDQYF. DNA of the CDR3: TGTGCCATCAGTGATATCCGTCAAGAGGACCAGTACTTC.

A note on this clonotype: It is unclear where the CDR3 begins or ends on the DNA, so no DNA is shown, and the CDR3 is as TCRdb lists it. The CDR3 loop reads CASSLEYTDTQYFAFF. The V call is TRBV7-2, the J call TRBJ1-1. A total of 16 residues make up the CDR3, ends included. In germline, CDR1 is SGHTA, CDR2 FQGNSA.

The chain links TRBV20-1 to TRBJ2-1; D perhaps matches TRBD2 (6 bases). The V gene's germline CDR1 is DFQATT and CDR2 SNEGSKA (reference sequence). V gave up 5 bases and J gave up 8 bases, with 19 bases separating them. The CDR3 runs to 14 residues. CDR3 bases: TGCAGTGCTCGGACATGGGCGGGGCCCGATGAGCAGTTCTTC. This translates into CSARTWAGPDEQFF.

Only one count was recorded for this clonotype. The chain is built from TRBV12-3 or TRBV12-4 and TRBJ2-5; a possible D gene is TRBD2 (5 bases). This CDR3 has 16 amino acids. Trimming took off 5 bases at V and 5 bases at J, with 21 bases between the two ends. The CDR3 region is CASSVAGAVVKETQYF. CDR3 coding DNA: TGTGCCAGCAGTGTCGCGGGTGCGGTGGTTAAGGAGACCCAGTACTTC.

This chain joins TRBV4-3 and TRBJ1-2; D not certain. Deletions cut 7 bases from V and 7 bases from J, with 13 bases between. Germline CDR1 is LGHNA and CDR2 is YSLEER. The CDR3 length is 12 residues. The CDR3, as DNA: TGCGCCAGCATGATGCCGCCGGGTGGCTACACCTTC. The encoded protein is CASMMPPGGYTF.

This rearrangement joins TRBV9 to TRBJ1-1; D gene uncertain. Trimming cost V 4 bases and J 12 bases, with 25 bases left between them. There are 15 residues in the CDR3. CDR1 is SGDLS and CDR2 is YYNGEE in the germline V gene. This CDR3 is CASSLAGEGPLHSFF. Here the CDR3 DNA reads TGTGCCAGCAGCTTAGCCGGGGAAGGTCCCCTCCACTCTTTCTTT.

The V and J genes are TRBV20-1 and TRBJ1-1; D might be TRBD1 (5 bases). Germline CDR1 is DFQATT and CDR2 is SNEGSKA (reference sequence). The V gene lost 0 bases and the J gene lost 10 bases, with 6 bases spanning the gap. CDR3 size: 10 residues. CDR3 DNA: TGCAGTGCTAGAGATGACAGAGCTTTCTTT. The encoded protein is CSARDDRAFF.

A note on this clonotype: A much larger clone differs from this one at a single base, so this may be a read error. The rearrangement uses TRBV3-1 and TRBJ2-1, with D unclear. CDR3 length: 13 residues. Trimming left V 0 bases short and J 9 bases short, with 9 bases between. CDR1 LGHDT and CDR2 YNNKEL come from the germline V gene (reference sequence). DNA of the CDR3: TGTGCCAGCAGCCAAGAGGGAACCAGTGAGCAGTTCTTC. Its protein product is CASSQEGTSEQFF.

Comment on this clonotype: At one end, the junction sequence differs from germline, possibly due to a read error. The rearrangement links TRBV7-2 to TRBJ2-7; D call uncertain. The CDR3 has 15 amino acids. Germline assignment: CDR1 SGHTA and CDR2 FQGNSA. The CDR3 nucleotides are TGTGCCAGCAGCCACGGGCCGAGGTGCAACTCCGAGGAGTACTTC. This encodes CASSHGPRCNSEEYF.

Turning to this clonotype: A much larger clone is a single base away; this may be a read error. The V and J genes are TRBV10-2 and TRBJ2-3; TRBD2 is a possible D gene (5 bases). The germline gives CDR1 WSHSY, CDR2 SAAADI. The CDR3 runs 13 residues. The CDR3 loop reads CASIRENTDTQYF. In DNA form, the CDR3 reads TGTGCCAGCATCCGGGAAAACACAGATACGCAGTATTTT.

The J gene is TRBJ2-6, the V gene TRBV5-4, with no clear D. CDR3 length equals 15 residues. CDR1 is SGHNT and CDR2 is YYREEE in the germline V gene (reference sequence). Trimming took 0 bases from V and 1 from J, leaving 5 bases between them. In DNA form, the CDR3 reads TGTGCCAGCAGCTTGGCGGAGTCTGGGGCCAACGTCCTGACTTTC. It codes for CASSLAESGANVLTF.

There are many counts of this clonotype. The chain carries TRBV7-2 and TRBJ1-3; 8 bases match TRBD1. CDR1 and CDR2 from the germline V gene are SGHTA and FQGNSA. V was pared by 5 bases and J by 4 bases, with 1 base of the junction left unmatched. CDR3 length: 13 residues. The DNA for the CDR3 is TGTGCCAGCAGCCGGGACAGGGGAAACACCATATATTTT. Its translation is CASSRDRGNTIYF.

This chain joins TRBV7-8 and TRBJ1-5; the D gene is possibly TRBD1 (5 bases). The germline V and J ends were trimmed by 5 bases and 16 bases, with 27 bases remaining between them. CDR1 and CDR2 from the germline V gene are SGHVS and FQNEAQ. The CDR3 loop spans 15 amino acids. The DNA for the CDR3 is TGTGCCAGCAGCCCGCAGGGCGCAGATACGCAGTATTTTCATTTT. Translated: CASSPQGADTQYFHF.

This clonotype was recorded many times. The chain links TRBV20-1 to TRBJ1-2, with D unresolved. The CDR3 extends over 11 amino acids. V was clipped by 6 bases and J by 7 bases, with 12 bases between them. Germline CDR1 DFQATT, CDR2 SNEGSKA (reference sequence). The CDR3 region has the DNA TGCAGTGCCAAGGATTTGCCTGGCTACACCTTC. Amino acid sequence: CSAKDLPGYTF.

The table lists this clonotype with a count of one. The chain is built from TRBV12-3 or TRBV12-4 and TRBJ2-1, with a tentative D call TRBD1 (5 bases). The CDR3 extends over 13 amino acids. Trimming cost V 5 bases and J 10 bases, with 15 bases left between them. CDR3 region: CASSEDTSREQFF. CDR3 in DNA: TGTGCCAGCAGTGAGGACACCAGCCGCGAGCAGTTCTTC.